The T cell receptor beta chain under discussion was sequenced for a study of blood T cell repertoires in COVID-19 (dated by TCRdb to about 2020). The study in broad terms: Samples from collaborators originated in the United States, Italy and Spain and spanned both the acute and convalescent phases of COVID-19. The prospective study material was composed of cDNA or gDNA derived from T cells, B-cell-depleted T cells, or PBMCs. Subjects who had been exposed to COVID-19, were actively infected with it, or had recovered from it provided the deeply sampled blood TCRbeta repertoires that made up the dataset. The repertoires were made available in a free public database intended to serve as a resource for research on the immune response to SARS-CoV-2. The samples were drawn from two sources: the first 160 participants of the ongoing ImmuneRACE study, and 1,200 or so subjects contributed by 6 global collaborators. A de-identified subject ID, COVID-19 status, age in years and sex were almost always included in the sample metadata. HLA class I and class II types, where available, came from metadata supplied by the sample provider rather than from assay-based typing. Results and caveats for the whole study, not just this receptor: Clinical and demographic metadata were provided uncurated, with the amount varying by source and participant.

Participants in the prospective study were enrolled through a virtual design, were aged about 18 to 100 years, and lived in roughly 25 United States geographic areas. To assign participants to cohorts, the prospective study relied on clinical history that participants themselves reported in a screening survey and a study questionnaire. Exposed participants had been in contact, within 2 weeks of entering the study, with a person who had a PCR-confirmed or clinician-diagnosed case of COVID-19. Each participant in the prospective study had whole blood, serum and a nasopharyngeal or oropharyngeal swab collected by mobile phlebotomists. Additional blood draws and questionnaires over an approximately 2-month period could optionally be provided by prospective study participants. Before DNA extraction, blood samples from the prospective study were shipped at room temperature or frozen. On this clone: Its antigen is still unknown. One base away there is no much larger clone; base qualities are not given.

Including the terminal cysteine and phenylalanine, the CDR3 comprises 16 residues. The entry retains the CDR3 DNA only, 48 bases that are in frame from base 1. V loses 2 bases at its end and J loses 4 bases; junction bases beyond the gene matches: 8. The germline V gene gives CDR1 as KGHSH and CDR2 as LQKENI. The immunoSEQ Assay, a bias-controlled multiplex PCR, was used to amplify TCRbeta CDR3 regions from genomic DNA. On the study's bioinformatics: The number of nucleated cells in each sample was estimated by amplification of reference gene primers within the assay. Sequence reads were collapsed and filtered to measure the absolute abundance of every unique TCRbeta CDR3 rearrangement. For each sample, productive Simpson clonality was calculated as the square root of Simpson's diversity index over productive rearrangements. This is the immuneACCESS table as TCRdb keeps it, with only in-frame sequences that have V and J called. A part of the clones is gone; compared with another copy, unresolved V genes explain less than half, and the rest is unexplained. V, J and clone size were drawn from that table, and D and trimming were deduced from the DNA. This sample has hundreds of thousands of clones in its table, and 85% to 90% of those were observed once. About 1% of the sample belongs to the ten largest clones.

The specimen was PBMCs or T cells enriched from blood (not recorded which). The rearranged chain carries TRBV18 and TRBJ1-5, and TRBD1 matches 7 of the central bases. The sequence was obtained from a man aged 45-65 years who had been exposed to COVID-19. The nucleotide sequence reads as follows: TGTGCCAGCTCACCATTAGGACAGGCGGATAATCAGCCCCAGCATTTT. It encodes CASSPLGQADNQPQHF. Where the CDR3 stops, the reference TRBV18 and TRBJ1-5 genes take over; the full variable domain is NAGVMQNPRHLVRRRGQEARLRCSPMKGHSHVYWYRQLPEEGLKFMVYLQKENIIDESGMPKERFSAEFPKEGPSILRIQQVVRGDSAAYFCASSPLGQADNQPQHFGDGTRLSIL.